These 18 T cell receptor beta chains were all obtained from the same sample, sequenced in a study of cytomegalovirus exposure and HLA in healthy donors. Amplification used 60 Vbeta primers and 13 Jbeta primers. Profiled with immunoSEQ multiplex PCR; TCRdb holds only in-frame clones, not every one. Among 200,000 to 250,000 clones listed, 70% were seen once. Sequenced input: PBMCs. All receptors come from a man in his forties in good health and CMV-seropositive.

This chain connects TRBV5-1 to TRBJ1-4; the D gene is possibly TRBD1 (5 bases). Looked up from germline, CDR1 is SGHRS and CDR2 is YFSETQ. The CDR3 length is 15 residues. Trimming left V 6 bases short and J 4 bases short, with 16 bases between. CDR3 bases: TGCGCCAGCAATCCGGGACGGGGGTATAATGAAAAACTGTTTTTT. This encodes CASNPGRGYNEKLFF.

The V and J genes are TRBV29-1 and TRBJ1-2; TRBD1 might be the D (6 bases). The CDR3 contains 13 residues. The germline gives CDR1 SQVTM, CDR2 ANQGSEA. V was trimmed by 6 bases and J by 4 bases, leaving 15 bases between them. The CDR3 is CSVGGGTSYGYTF. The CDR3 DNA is TGCAGCGTCGGCGGGGGGACAAGCTATGGCTACACCTTC.

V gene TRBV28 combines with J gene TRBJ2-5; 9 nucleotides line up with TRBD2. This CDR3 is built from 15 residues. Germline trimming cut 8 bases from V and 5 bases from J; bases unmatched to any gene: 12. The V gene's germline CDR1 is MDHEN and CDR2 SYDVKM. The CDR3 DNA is TGTGCCAGCGGGCCCTCGCGGGGGGGCGAGGAGACCCAGTACTTC. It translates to CASGPSRGGEETQYF.

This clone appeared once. CDR3 in amino acids: CASSEEGLGARGEQYF. In DNA form, the CDR3 reads TGTGCCAGCAGTGAAGAGGGGCTAGGGGCCAGGGGCGAGCAGTACTTC. The rearrangement links TRBV2 to TRBJ2-7, with a tentative D call TRBD1 (6 bases). The CDR3 covers 16 residues. Looked up from germline, CDR1 is SNHLY and CDR2 is FYNNEI. V lost 1 base, J lost 6 bases, and 19 bases lay in between.

The CDR3 region is CASSPGVEVDTQYF. The CDR3 region has the DNA TGTGCCAGCAGCCCGGGGGTTGAGGTAGATACGCAGTATTTT. The V gene is TRBV7-3, the J gene TRBJ2-3; possible D gene TRBD2, 6 bases. V was clipped by 5 bases and J by 5 bases, with 14 bases between them. Germline assignment: CDR1 SGHTA and CDR2 FQGTGA. The CDR3 is made up of 14 amino acids.

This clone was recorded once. The DNA for the CDR3 is TGCGCCAGCAGCCCACAGGGCGAGAACACCGGGGAGCTGTTTTTT. As protein: CASSPQGENTGELFF. This chain connects TRBV4-1 to TRBJ2-2, with a possible D match to TRBD1 (6 bases). In germline, CDR1 is MGHRA, CDR2 YSYEKL. The CDR3 has 15 residues. Trimming removed 4 bases from V and 1 base from J, with 10 bases in between.

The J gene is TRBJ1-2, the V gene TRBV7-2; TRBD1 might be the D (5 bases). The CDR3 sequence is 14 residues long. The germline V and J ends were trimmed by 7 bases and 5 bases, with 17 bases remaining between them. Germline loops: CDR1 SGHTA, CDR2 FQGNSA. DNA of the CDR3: TGTGCCAGCACCCTGGGGAGGGGATTTTATGGCTACACCTTC. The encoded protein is CASTLGRGFYGYTF. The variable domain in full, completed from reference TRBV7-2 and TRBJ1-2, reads GAGVSQSPSNKVTEKGKDVELRCDPISGHTALYWYRQSLGQGLEFLIYFQGNSAPDKSGLPSDRFSAERTGGSVSTLTIQRTQQEDSAVYLCASTLGRGFYGYTFGSGTRLTVV.

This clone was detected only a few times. The DNA for the CDR3 is TGTGCCAGCAGCGTAGGGCCAGGGAGCAATCAGCCCCAGCATTTT. This translates into CASSVGPGSNQPQHF. The V and J genes are TRBV9 and TRBJ1-5, with D possibly matching TRBD1 (5 bases). CDR1 SGDLS and CDR2 YYNGEE come from the germline V gene. The V end lost 0 bases, the J end lost 1 base, and 8 bases lay between the germline ends. CDR3 length equals 15 residues.

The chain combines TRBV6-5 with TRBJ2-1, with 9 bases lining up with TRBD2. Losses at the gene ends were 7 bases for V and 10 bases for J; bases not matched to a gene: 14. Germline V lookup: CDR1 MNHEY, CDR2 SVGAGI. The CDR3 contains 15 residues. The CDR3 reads CASTFAGGAQGEQFF. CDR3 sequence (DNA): TGTGCCAGCACCTTCGCGGGGGGGGCGCAGGGGGAGCAGTTCTTC.

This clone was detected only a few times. The CDR3 DNA sequence: TGCGCCAGCAGCTTGGAACAGGCAAACTATGGCTACACCTTC. Translating gives CASSLEQANYGYTF. V is TRBV5-1 and J is TRBJ1-2, with D possibly TRBD1 on 5 matching bases. Deletions cut 0 bases from V and 2 bases from J, with 8 bases between. Germline V gene lookup returns CDR1 SGHRS and CDR2 YFSETQ. The CDR3 is 14 amino acids.

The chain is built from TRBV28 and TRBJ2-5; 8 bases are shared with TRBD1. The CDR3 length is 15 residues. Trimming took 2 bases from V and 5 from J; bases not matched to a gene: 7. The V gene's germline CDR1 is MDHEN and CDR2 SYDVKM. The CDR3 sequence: CASSLGVTGVETQYF. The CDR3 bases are TGTGCCAGCAGTTTAGGGGTGACAGGGGTCGAGACCCAGTACTTC.

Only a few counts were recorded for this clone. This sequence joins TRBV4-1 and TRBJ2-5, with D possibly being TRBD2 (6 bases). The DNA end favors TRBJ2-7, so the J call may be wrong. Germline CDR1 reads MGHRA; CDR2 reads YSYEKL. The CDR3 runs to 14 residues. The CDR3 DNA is TGCGCCAGCAGCCGCGGGATCCTGGGGTCCGAGCAGTACTTC. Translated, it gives CASSRGILGSEQYF.

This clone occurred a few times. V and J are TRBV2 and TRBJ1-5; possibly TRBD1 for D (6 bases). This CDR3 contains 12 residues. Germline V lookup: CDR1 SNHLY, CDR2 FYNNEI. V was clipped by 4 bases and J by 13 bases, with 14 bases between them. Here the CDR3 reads CASSGYREGQHF. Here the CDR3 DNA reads TGTGCCAGCAGTGGATACAGGGAAGGTCAGCATTTT.

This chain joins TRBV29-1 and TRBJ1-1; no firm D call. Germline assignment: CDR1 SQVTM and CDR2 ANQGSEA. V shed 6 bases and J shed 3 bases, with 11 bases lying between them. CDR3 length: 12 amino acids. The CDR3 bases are TGCAGCGTGTCGAACGGGGACACTGAAGCTTTCTTT. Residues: CSVSNGDTEAFF.

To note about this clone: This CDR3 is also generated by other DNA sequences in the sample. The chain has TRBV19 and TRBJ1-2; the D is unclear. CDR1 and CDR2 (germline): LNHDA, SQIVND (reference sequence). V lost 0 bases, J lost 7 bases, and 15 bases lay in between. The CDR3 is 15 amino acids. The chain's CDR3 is CASSIDLGPPGGYTF. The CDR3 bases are TGTGCCAGTAGTATAGACCTGGGCCCTCCCGGTGGCTACACCTTC.

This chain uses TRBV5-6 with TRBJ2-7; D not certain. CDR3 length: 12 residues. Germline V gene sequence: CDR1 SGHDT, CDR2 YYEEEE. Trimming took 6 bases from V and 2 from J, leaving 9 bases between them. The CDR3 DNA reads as TGTGCCAGCAATTTGGAGACCTACGAGCAGTACTTC. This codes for CASNLETYEQYF.

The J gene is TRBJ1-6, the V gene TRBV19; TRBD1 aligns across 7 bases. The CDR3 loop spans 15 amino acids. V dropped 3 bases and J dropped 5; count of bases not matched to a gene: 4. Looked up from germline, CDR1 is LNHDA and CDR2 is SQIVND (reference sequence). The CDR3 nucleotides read TGTGCCAGTAGTATCGGGACAGTTGATAATTCACCCCTCCACTTT. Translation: CASSIGTVDNSPLHF. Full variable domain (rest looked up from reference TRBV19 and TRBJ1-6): DGGITQSPKYLFRKEGQNVTLSCEQNLNHDAMYWYRQDPGQGLRLIYYSQIVNDFQKGDIAEGYSVSREKKESFPLTVTSAQKNPTAFYLCASSIGTVDNSPLHFGNGTRLTVT.

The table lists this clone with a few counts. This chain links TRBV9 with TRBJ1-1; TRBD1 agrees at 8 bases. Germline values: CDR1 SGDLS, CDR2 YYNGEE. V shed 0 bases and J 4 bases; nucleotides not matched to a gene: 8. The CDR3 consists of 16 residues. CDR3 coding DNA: TGTGCCAGCAGCGTAGCCGGGACAGGATTAGGCACTGAAGCTTTCTTT. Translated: CASSVAGTGLGTEAFF.